What follows describes a single T cell receptor beta chain. This specimen comes from a study of T cells in localized non-small cell lung cancer. The CDR3 has 13 amino acids. The germline V and J ends were trimmed by 8 bases and 10 bases, with 20 bases remaining between them. CDR1 and CDR2 (germline): SNHLY, FYNNEI. Only in-frame clones appear in the TCRdb table, and some are missing; sequencing was by immunoSEQ multiplex PCR. The repertoire holds tens of thousands of clones, with approximately 90% as singletons. The TCR comes from an older female donor with stage I lung adenocarcinoma. The chain joins TRBV2 to TRBJ1-1; D is possibly TRBD1 (5 bases). The sample was peripheral blood, taken before any cancer treatment. CDR3 DNA sequence: TGTGCCAGCGAGGGGCGGGCAGGCTCTCTAGCTTTCTTT. Amino acid sequence: CASEGRAGSLAFF.